The 20 T cell receptor beta chains below all came from one sample that was sequenced in a study of cytomegalovirus exposure and HLA in healthy donors. The PCR made use of 60 Vbeta and 13 Jbeta primers. Clones were sequenced by immunoSEQ multiplex PCR, and TCRdb holds only the in-frame ones, with some missing. The sample records around 94,000 clones, around 60% being singletons. Source material: PBMCs. The receptors were gathered from a human donor in good health.

This clone was seen more than once but under ten times. The chain carries TRBV19 and TRBJ1-2, with 8 positions matching TRBD1. Germline CDR1 is LNHDA and CDR2 is SQIVND (reference sequence). Losses at the gene ends were 5 bases for V and 9 bases for J; bases not matched to a gene: 11. The CDR3 runs to 14 residues. CDR3 region: CASSLGTGGRSYTF. The CDR3 DNA reads TGTGCCAGTAGTTTGGGGACAGGTGGGCGAAGCTACACCTTC.

The chain employs TRBV5-5 and TRBJ2-5, with 8 bases identical to TRBD1. Trimming cost V 1 base and J 1 base; bases outside gene matches: 6. The CDR3 is 16 amino acids. Per the germline V gene, CDR1 is SGHKS and CDR2 is YYEKEE (reference sequence). DNA for the CDR3: TGTGCCAGCAGCTTGAGGCGGACAGGGACCCAAGAGACCCAGTACTTC. It codes for CASSLRRTGTQETQYF. Full variable domain (rest looked up from reference TRBV5-5 and TRBJ2-5): DAGVTQSPTHLIKTRGQQVTLRCSPISGHKSVSWYQQVLGQGPQFIFQYYEKEERGRGNFPDRFSARQFPNYSSELNVNALLLGDSALYLCASSLRRTGTQETQYFGPGTRLLVL.

The chain combines TRBV2 with TRBJ2-1; 13 nucleotides match TRBD2. The trim removed 5 bases at V and 6 bases at J, leaving 7 bases unmatched. The germline CDR1 and CDR2 sequences are SNHLY and FYNNEI. The CDR3 has 16 amino acids. CDR3 coding DNA: TGTGCCAGCAGTAAAACGGGACTAGCGGGACTCAATGAGCAGTTCTTC. Protein sequence: CASSKTGLAGLNEQFF.

This clone was detected a few times. The J gene is TRBJ2-1, the V gene TRBV5-6; 9 bases map to TRBD2. The ends lost 4 bases at V and 7 bases at J; junction bases unmatched: 12. CDR1 SGHDT and CDR2 YYEEEE come from the germline V gene. This CDR3 spans 16 amino acids. The CDR3 loop reads CASSTSSGGLRNEQFF. The CDR3 DNA sequence: TGTGCCAGCAGCACCAGTAGCGGGGGATTACGTAATGAGCAGTTCTTC.

V is TRBV7-9 and J is TRBJ2-5, with 7 bases fitting TRBD2. The CDR3 length is 12 residues. Trimming took 4 bases from V and 5 from J; bases not matched to a gene: 1. CDR1 and CDR2 (germline): SEHNR, FQNEAQ (reference sequence). Here the CDR3 reads CASSWRGETQYF. CDR3 DNA: TGTGCCAGCAGCTGGCGGGGGGAGACCCAGTACTTC. Looking up the rest from reference TRBV7-9 and TRBJ2-5 gives the full variable domain: DTGVSQNPRHKITKRGQNVTFRCDPISEHNRLYWYRQTLGQGPEFLTYFQNEAQLEKSRLLSDRFSAERPKGSFSTLEIQRTEQGDSAMYLCASSWRGETQYFGPGTRLLVL.

This clone was found once. The chain carries TRBV27 and TRBJ1-1, with TRBD1 matching 9 bases. Germline-derived CDR1 and CDR2 are MNHEY and SMNVEV (reference sequence). V was pared by 5 bases and J by 11 bases, with 12 bases of the junction left unmatched. The CDR3 has 14 residues. The CDR3 region is CASSKTGGRTFAFF. The CDR3 DNA sequence: TGTGCCAGCAGTAAGACAGGGGGGCGAACGTTCGCTTTCTTT.

The chain couples TRBV28 to TRBJ1-2; D gene ambiguous. Trimming left V 0 bases short and J 4 bases short, with 12 bases between. The CDR3 consists of 15 residues. Germline V gives CDR1 MDHEN, CDR2 SYDVKM. The CDR3 coding sequence is TGTGCCAGCAGTTTATGGGAGGAGCGAAGCTATGGCTACACCTTC. Its protein product is CASSLWEERSYGYTF.

In DNA, the CDR3 is TGTGCCACCAGCAGTAGACAGGGGGCCCCCTTTAACTATGGCTACACCTTC. Translation gives CATSSRQGAPFNYGYTF. The gene calls are TRBV15 and TRBJ1-2, with 10 bases lining up with TRBD1. The CDR3 runs 17 residues. Trimming cost V 3 bases and J 1 base; bases outside gene matches: 8. The germline CDR1 and CDR2 sequences are LNHNV and YYDKDF (reference sequence).

The rearrangement joins TRBV7-8 to TRBJ2-7; 11 positions agree with TRBD2. V shed 5 bases, J shed 4 bases, and the junction held 7 bases outside the gene matches. The germline gives CDR1 SGHVS, CDR2 FQNEAQ. There are 15 residues in the CDR3. The DNA for the CDR3 is TGTGCCAGCAGCCAAAGCGGGACTAGCGGATACGAGCAGTACTTC. Translated: CASSQSGTSGYEQYF.

The gene calls are TRBV5-4 and TRBJ1-1; no reliable D call. V lost 0 bases to trimming and J lost 0 bases, with 18 bases between them. Germline loops: CDR1 SGHNT, CDR2 YYREEE (reference sequence). The CDR3 totals 18 residues. Here the CDR3 DNA reads TGTGCCAGCAGCTTGGGGACCTCGGGAGCTGGTATGAACACTGAAGCTTTCTTT. Translating gives CASSLGTSGAGMNTEAFF.

The gene calls are TRBV25-1 and TRBJ2-5, with 9 nucleotides matching TRBD1. The germline gives CDR1 MGHDK, CDR2 SYGVNS. The CDR3 extends over 17 amino acids. The V gene end was trimmed by 4 bases and the J gene end by 7 bases; junction bases not matched to a gene: 16. This CDR3 is CASSARPGQGHFRTQYF. In DNA form, the CDR3 reads TGTGCCAGCAGTGCTCGTCCGGGACAGGGTCACTTTCGGACCCAGTACTTC. Variable domain in full (rest from reference TRBV25-1 and TRBJ2-5): EADIYQTPRYLVIGTGKKITLECSQTMGHDKMYWYQQDPGMELHLIHYSYGVNSTEKGDLSSESTVSRIRTEHFPLTLESARPSHTSQYLCASSARPGQGHFRTQYFGPGTRLLVL.

The genes are TRBV19 and TRBJ1-1; tentative D call: TRBD1 (6 bases). Germline values: CDR1 LNHDA, CDR2 SQIVND (reference sequence). CDR3 size: 16 residues. Trimming took off 9 bases at V and 0 bases at J, with 20 bases between the two ends. The CDR3 region has the DNA TGTGCCAGCCGTGCGGGGGGAAGGGGGATGAACACTGAAGCTTTCTTT. It translates to CASRAGGRGMNTEAFF.

The chain has TRBV9 and TRBJ2-1; the D gene is possibly TRBD2 (5 bases). CDR3 length: 16 residues. The germline V gene has CDR1 SGDLS and CDR2 YYNGEE. The germline V and J ends were trimmed by 4 bases and 2 bases, with 16 bases remaining between them. The CDR3 DNA follows: TGTGCCAGCAGCCCCACCGGCGGGCCGGCCTACAATGAGCAGTTCTTC. Encoded protein: CASSPTGGPAYNEQFF.

The chain links TRBV30 to TRBJ1-5; D is possibly TRBD1 (5 bases). This CDR3 has 11 residues. The germline gives CDR1 GTSNPN, CDR2 SVGIG (reference sequence). V was pared by 5 bases and J by 4 bases, with 6 bases between. In nucleotides, the CDR3 is TGTGCCTGGGGGGGGAATCAGCCCCAGCATTTT. Encoded protein: CAWGGNQPQHF.

The J gene is TRBJ2-1, the V gene TRBV7-3; 14 nucleotides align to TRBD2. Germline V gene lookup returns CDR1 SGHTA and CDR2 FQGTGA. The CDR3 runs 17 residues. The trim removed 1 base at V and 8 bases at J, leaving 7 bases unmatched. CDR3 DNA sequence: TGTGCCAGCAGCTTAATGACGGGACTAGCGGGAGTGGATGAGCAGTTCTTC. It specifies CASSLMTGLAGVDEQFF.

V usage is TRBV29-1 and J usage is TRBJ2-7; 10 nucleotides align to TRBD1. The CDR3 runs to 16 residues. V was pared by 4 bases and J by 0 bases, with 9 bases of the junction left unmatched. Germline CDR1 is SQVTM and CDR2 is ANQGSEA. The CDR3 nucleotides are TGCAGCGTTGGGGGTGGACAGGGGGGTCCCTCCTACGAGCAGTACTTC. Residues: CSVGGGQGGPSYEQYF.

There are a few counts of this clone. The chain uses TRBV6-5 and TRBJ2-5, with D tentatively TRBD2 (6 bases). V was pared by 7 bases and J by 1 base, with 16 bases between. CDR1 is MNHEY and CDR2 is SVGAGI in the germline V gene. The CDR3 runs 15 residues. The CDR3 DNA follows: TGTGCCAGCATGGCGGGACTGTCCCTCCAAGAGACCCAGTACTTC. Its protein is CASMAGLSLQETQYF.

This clone was observed a handful of times. The chain has TRBV27 and TRBJ2-1, with 10 nucleotides matching TRBD2. This CDR3 contains 16 residues. Germline V gene sequence: CDR1 MNHEY, CDR2 SMNVEV (reference sequence). V was clipped by 5 bases and J by 4 bases; unmatched bases: 8. The CDR3 spells CASSVGWGLAYNEQFF. The CDR3 nucleotides are TGTGCCAGCAGTGTCGGTTGGGGACTAGCGTACAATGAGCAGTTCTTC.

The chain couples TRBV30 to TRBJ1-3; D remains unclear. This CDR3 contains 12 residues. The germline CDR1 and CDR2 sequences are GTSNPN and SVGIG (reference sequence). V shed 4 bases and J shed 4 bases, with 8 bases lying between them. The CDR3 DNA follows: TGTGCCTGGAAGACTGCCGGAAACACCATATATTTT. Residues: CAWKTAGNTIYF.

The chain carries TRBV7-8 and TRBJ2-7, with 7 bases lining up with TRBD2. The germline gives CDR1 SGHVS, CDR2 FQNEAQ. The CDR3 loop spans 17 amino acids. The trim removed 5 bases at V and 1 base at J, leaving 14 bases unmatched. CDR3 in amino acids: CASSLSGIAGRSYEQYF. CDR3 DNA sequence: TGTGCCAGCAGCCTGTCAGGGATAGCGGGTAGATCCTACGAGCAGTACTTC. Supplemented by reference TRBV7-8 and TRBJ2-7, the full variable domain reads GAGVSQSPRYKVAKRGQDVALRCDPISGHVSLFWYQQALGQGPEFLTYFQNEAQLDKSGLPSDRFFAERPEGSVSTLKIQRTQQEDSAVYLCASSLSGIAGRSYEQYFGPGTRLTVT.